Below, 32 T cell receptor beta chains from the same sample are listed, as sequenced in a study of T-cell reconstitution after alpha-beta-depleted transplantation in children. Unique molecular identifiers tagged the TCRbeta library. TCRdb reprocessed the PCR reads via MiXCR and lists one record per CDR3 protein. Here the sample spans about 980,000 distinct CDR3 sequences, roughly 31% being singletons. The input for sequencing was PBMCs, mostly from graft donor cells, taken 360 days after TCRalphabeta/CD19-depleted stem cell transplant. Source of these receptors: a boy in the first two years of life who had a stem cell transplant for SCID, so the T cells may come from the graft donor.

CDR3 loop: CASSLGGQHQPQHF. In DNA form, the CDR3 reads TGTGCCAGCAGTTTAGGTGGGCAACATCAGCCCCAGCATTTT. This chain connects TRBV12-3 or TRBV12-4 to TRBJ1-5, with D uncertain. The V end was cut by 1 base, the J end by 5 bases, with 9 bases between. The length of the CDR3 is 14 residues.

The rearrangement links TRBV9 to TRBJ2-1; 10 nucleotides match TRBD2. The germline gives CDR1 SGDLS, CDR2 YYNGEE. V lost 3 bases to trimming and J lost 7 bases; unmatched junction nucleotides: 7. This CDR3 contains 15 residues. CDR3 nucleotide sequence: TGTGCCAGCAGCGCGTCTAGCGGGGGATCGAATGAGCAGTTCTTC. It specifies CASSASSGGSNEQFF. Based on the CDR3 plus reference TRBV9 and TRBJ2-1, the full variable domain is DSGVTQTPKHLITATGQRVTLRCSPRSGDLSVYWYQQSLDQGLQFLIQYYNGEERAKGNILERFSAQQFPDLHSELNLSSLELGDSALYFCASSASSGGSNEQFFGPGTRLTVL.

The CDR3 here is CASSLVGDRATDTQYF. CDR3 DNA sequence: TGTGCCAGCAGCTTAGTGGGGGACAGGGCCACAGATACGCAGTATTTT. The chain carries TRBV7-8 and TRBJ2-3, with 9 bases aligning to TRBD1. V trimming: 1 base; J trimming: 2 bases; junction bases outside the gene matches: 4. CDR3 size: 16 residues. Germline-derived CDR1 and CDR2 are SGHVS and FQNEAQ.

This clonotype was detected a few times. The V and J genes are TRBV9 and TRBJ1-2; TRBD1 is a possible D gene (6 bases). CDR1 is SGDLS and CDR2 is YYNGEE in the germline V gene. The CDR3 consists of 15 residues. Trimming shortened V by 2 bases and J by 4 bases, and 15 bases separated the two germline ends. The CDR3 reads CASSVWTDPTYGYTF. The CDR3 nucleotides are TGTGCCAGCAGCGTTTGGACAGATCCTACCTATGGCTACACCTTC.

This clonotype was counted between two and nine times. J is TRBJ2-3 and V is TRBV7-6; 10 positions match TRBD1. After removal of 6 bases from V and 5 bases from J, the junction contained 8 bases not matched to a gene. CDR3 length equals 15 residues. Germline V gene data show CDR1 as SGHVS and CDR2 as FNYEAQ. The CDR3 loop is CASSPDRGRGDTQYF. CDR3 bases: TGTGCCAGCAGTCCAGACAGGGGGCGGGGAGATACGCAGTATTTT. Supplemented by reference TRBV7-6 and TRBJ2-3, the full variable domain reads GAGVSQSPRYKVTKRGQDVALRCDPISGHVSLYWYRQALGQGPEFLTYFNYEAQQDKSGLPNDRFSAERPEGSISTLTIQRTEQRDSAMYRCASSPDRGRGDTQYFGPGTRLTVL.

V gene TRBV29-1 combines with J gene TRBJ1-1; D is ambiguous. The CDR3 is 13 amino acids. The germline V gene encodes CDR1 SQVTM and CDR2 ANQGSEA. Trimming stripped 5 bases from V and 3 bases from J, with 13 bases between. The CDR3 DNA sequence: TGCAGCGTTATGACCCAACCCGACACTGAAGCTTTCTTT. Translating it yields CSVMTQPDTEAFF.

The CDR3 sequence: CASSFGTGGYNEQFF. The CDR3 bases are TGTGCCAGCAGTTTCGGGACAGGGGGCTACAATGAGCAGTTCTTC. This rearrangement joins TRBV27 to TRBJ2-1; 11 bases fit TRBD1. The CDR3 covers 15 residues. The J segment lost 3 bases and the V segment lost 3 bases, leaving 1 base of the junction unmatched. Per the germline V gene, CDR1 is MNHEY and CDR2 is SMNVEV (reference sequence).

CDR3 loop: CASSDQAADTEAFF. The CDR3, as DNA: TGTGCCAGCAGCGATCAGGCCGCGGACACTGAAGCTTTCTTT. The chain carries TRBV2 and TRBJ1-1; D is unclear. The CDR3 is made up of 14 amino acids. The V end was cut by 6 bases, the J end by 3 bases, with 14 bases between. Germline V lookup: CDR1 SNHLY, CDR2 FYNNEI. Drawing the rest from reference TRBV2 and TRBJ1-1, the complete variable domain is EPEVTQTPSHQVTQMGQEVILRCVPISNHLYFYWYRQILGQKVEFLVSFYNNEISEKSEIFDDQFSVERPDGSNFTLKIRSTKLEDSAMYFCASSDQAADTEAFFGQGTRLTVV.

This chain joins TRBV29-1 and TRBJ2-3; no reliable D call. CDR1 and CDR2 (germline): SQVTM, ANQGSEA. CDR3 length: 13 residues. V was pared by 3 bases and J by 4 bases, with 11 bases between. The chain's CDR3 is CSVDRLEADTQYF. In DNA form, the CDR3 reads TGCAGCGTTGATAGATTAGAGGCAGATACGCAGTATTTT.

This clonotype was detected only a few times. The rearrangement links TRBV20-1 to TRBJ2-7, with 7 bases that match TRBD1. The CDR3 spans 13 residues. The V gene's germline CDR1 is DFQATT and CDR2 SNEGSKA (reference sequence). The CDR3 protein is CSLRDSTSYEQYF. The CDR3 DNA is TGCAGCCTCCGGGACAGTACGTCCTACGAGCAGTACTTC.

This clonotype was recorded at least ten times. The rearrangement uses TRBV28 and TRBJ2-7; 7 nucleotides line up with TRBD1. Per germline, CDR1 MDHEN and CDR2 SYDVKM. The CDR3 has 16 amino acids. V lost 3 bases and J lost 2; bases outside the gene matches: 10. DNA for the CDR3: TGTGCCAGCAGTTTTTCGGGCCGACAGGGTACCTACGAGCAGTACTTC. It encodes CASSFSGRQGTYEQYF.

The chain uses TRBV20-1 and TRBJ1-6; D may be TRBD1 (5 bases). CDR1 is DFQATT, CDR2 SNEGSKA, per germline (reference sequence). This CDR3 has 13 amino acids. The V and J ends lost 3 bases and 10 bases respectively, with 13 bases between them. CDR3 in amino acids: CSARRQGGSPLHF. DNA for the CDR3: TGCAGTGCTAGGCGGCAGGGTGGCTCACCCCTCCACTTT.

The CDR3 reads CSARNPTPGEQFF. The CDR3 nucleotides read TGCAGTGCTAGAAATCCCACCCCGGGAGAGCAGTTCTTC. V usage is TRBV20-1 and J usage is TRBJ2-1, with D possibly being TRBD2 (5 bases). CDR3 length equals 13 residues. Germline V gene lookup returns CDR1 DFQATT and CDR2 SNEGSKA (reference sequence). Trimming left V 2 bases short and J 10 bases short, with 15 bases between.

This clonotype was seen just once. The J gene is TRBJ2-7, the V gene TRBV5-5; 10 bases fit TRBD2. After removal of 1 base from V and 0 bases from J, the junction contained 10 bases not matched to a gene. Per the germline V gene, CDR1 is SGHKS and CDR2 is YYEKEE (reference sequence). The CDR3 length is 18 residues. CDR3 sequence reads: CASSLPGLAGASSYEQYF. For the CDR3, the DNA is TGTGCCAGCAGCTTGCCGGGGCTAGCGGGGGCATCCTCCTACGAGCAGTACTTC.

At least ten counts were recorded for this clonotype. This chain uses TRBV5-1 with TRBJ2-2, with 9 bases identical to TRBD1. The germline CDR1 and CDR2 sequences are SGHRS and YFSETQ. V lost 4 bases to trimming and J lost 0 bases; unmatched junction nucleotides: 4. CDR3 size: 16 residues. CDR3 coding DNA: TGCGCCAGCAGCCCCGACAGGGGGACGAACACCGGGGAGCTGTTTTTT. Amino acid sequence: CASSPDRGTNTGELFF. The variable domain in full, with the rest retrieved from reference TRBV5-1 and TRBJ2-2, is KAGVTQTPRYLIKTRGQQVTLSCSPISGHRSVSWYQQTPGQGLQFLFEYFSETQRNKGNFPGRFSGRQFSNSRSEMNVSTLELGDSALYLCASSPDRGTNTGELFFGEGSRLTVL.

V is TRBV21-1 and J is TRBJ1-2; the table calls TRBD1, which could not be checked here. TRBV21-1 represents a pseudogene. This CDR3 has 16 residues. The CDR3 sequence is CASSKERGRAAYGYTF. DNA of the CDR3: TGTGCCAGCAGCAAAGAGAGGGGACGGGCGGCCTATGGCTACACCTTC.

The gene calls are TRBV5-1 and TRBJ2-1; unclear D gene. Germline V gene data show CDR1 as SGHRS and CDR2 as YFSETQ. This CDR3 contains 15 residues. The germline V and J ends were trimmed by 0 bases and 5 bases, with 12 bases remaining between them. In nucleotides, the CDR3 is TGCGCCAGCAGCTTGGCCGGGCACGCCGACAATGAGCAGTTCTTC. Translation gives CASSLAGHADNEQFF.

V gene TRBV7-8 combines with J gene TRBJ2-7; D is unresolved. Germline assignment: CDR1 SGHVS and CDR2 FQNEAQ. Trimming took off 1 base at V and 1 base at J, with 8 bases between the two ends. The CDR3 is 14 amino acids. The CDR3 loop reads CASSLGLTSYEQYF. In DNA, the CDR3 is TGTGCCAGCAGCTTAGGACTGACTTCCTACGAGCAGTACTTC.

J is TRBJ2-5 and V is TRBV11-2, with D possibly being TRBD2 (5 bases). Germline V lookup: CDR1 SGHAT, CDR2 FQNNGV. The CDR3 contains 13 residues. Trimming took 5 bases from V and 3 from J, leaving 10 bases between them. The CDR3: CASSVGLKETQYF. CDR3 sequence (DNA): TGTGCCAGCAGCGTAGGACTTAAAGAGACCCAGTACTTC. Drawing the rest from reference TRBV11-2 and TRBJ2-5, the complete variable domain is EAGVAQSPRYKIIEKRQSVAFWCNPISGHATLYWYQQILGQGPKLLIQFQNNGVVDDSQLPKDRFSAERLKGVDSTLKIQPAKLEDSAVYLCASSVGLKETQYFGPGTRLLVL.

This clonotype was seen a few times. The rearrangement uses TRBV10-3 and TRBJ2-7, with TRBD2 matching 10 bases. The CDR3 length is 16 residues. V lost 4 bases, J lost 3 bases, and 9 bases stayed unmatched. Germline loops: CDR1 ENHRY, CDR2 SYGVKD. DNA of the CDR3: TGTGCCATCAGTGGGAAGCGGGGGGGCGGAAGCTACGAGCAGTACTTC. It is translated as CAISGKRGGGSYEQYF.

The rearrangement uses TRBV12-3 or TRBV12-4 and TRBJ2-2, with D possibly TRBD1 on 5 matching bases. The CDR3 has 14 amino acids. Trimming left V 3 bases short and J 5 bases short, with 10 bases between. The CDR3 nucleotides read TGTGCCAGCAGTTTGCAGGGTTTGACCGGGGAGCTGTTTTTT. Translation gives CASSLQGLTGELFF.

This clonotype was detected once. The chain employs TRBV29-1 and TRBJ2-1; perhaps D is TRBD1 or TRBD2 (5 bases each). The ends were cut back, 7 bases at V and 7 bases at J, with 17 bases in the middle. CDR3 length equals 13 residues. Per germline, CDR1 SQVTM and CDR2 ANQGSEA. The CDR3 spells CSAGPGGWNEQFF. The CDR3 DNA is TGCAGCGCGGGGCCGGGTGGTTGGAATGAGCAGTTCTTC.

This clonotype occurred a few times. V usage is TRBV5-1 and J usage is TRBJ2-7, with D possibly matching TRBD1 (5 bases). Looked up from germline, CDR1 is SGHRS and CDR2 is YFSETQ. CDR3 length: 15 residues. V was shortened by 4 bases and J by 2 bases, with 16 bases between the two germline ends. The CDR3 protein is CASSTDSLGPYEQYF. The DNA for the CDR3 is TGCGCCAGCAGCACCGACAGCCTCGGGCCCTACGAGCAGTACTTC.

This clonotype was recorded at least ten times. The chain links TRBV27 to TRBJ2-3; 9 bases align to TRBD1. Per germline, CDR1 MNHEY and CDR2 SMNVEV (reference sequence). This CDR3 has 14 residues. V gave up 6 bases and J gave up 3 bases; unmatched junction bases: 4. The chain's CDR3 is CASSFDRGTDTQYF. The CDR3 DNA reads TGTGCCAGCAGCTTCGACAGGGGGACAGATACGCAGTATTTT.

This clonotype was found a few times. This chain links TRBV4-3 with TRBJ2-1; 10 nucleotides match TRBD2. The CDR3 runs to 16 residues. V shed 1 base, J shed 4 bases, and the junction held 4 bases outside the gene matches. Germline CDR1 LGHNA, CDR2 YSLEER. The CDR3 here is CASSQGSGGYYNEQFF. The CDR3 bases are TGCGCCAGCAGCCAAGGTAGCGGGGGGTATTACAATGAGCAGTTCTTC.

The chain is built from TRBV29-1 and TRBJ2-7; D tentatively reads TRBD1 or TRBD2 (6 bases each). Germline lookup yields CDR1 SQVTM and CDR2 ANQGSEA. The V gene lost 1 base and the J gene lost 2 bases, with 18 bases spanning the gap. The CDR3 contains 16 residues. CDR3 nucleotides: TGCAGCGTTGAAGGGGGGGACACCTTTCGCCCCTACGAGCAGTACTTC. Amino acid sequence: CSVEGGDTFRPYEQYF.

V gene TRBV29-1 combines with J gene TRBJ1-1; tentative D call: TRBD1 (6 bases). The CDR3 is 13 residues long. Per the germline V gene, CDR1 is SQVTM and CDR2 is ANQGSEA. CDR3 region: CHARGGRGTEAFF. CDR3 DNA: TGCCACGCCCGAGGGGGGCGGGGGACTGAAGCTTTCTTT.

The chain couples TRBV11-2 to TRBJ2-2, with a possible D match to TRBD1 (6 bases). This CDR3 has 15 residues. CDR1 SGHAT and CDR2 FQNNGV come from the germline V gene. V was cut by 6 bases and J by 4 bases, with 15 bases left in between. The CDR3 protein is CASSRTDKGTGELFF. CDR3 DNA sequence: TGTGCCAGCAGTAGGACAGATAAGGGCACCGGGGAGCTGTTTTTT.

This clonotype was counted ten times or more. This chain uses TRBV25-1 with TRBJ1-6, with TRBD1 matching over 8 bases. The CDR3 has 13 amino acids. With V trimmed by 4 bases and J by 7 bases, 0 bases remained unmatched. Germline CDR1 reads MGHDK; CDR2 reads SYGVNS. Written as DNA, the CDR3 is TGTGCCAGCAGTGGACAGGGGAATTCACCCCTCCACTTT. Protein product: CASSGQGNSPLHF.

The chain uses TRBV28 and TRBJ1-5, with a weak D call TRBD1 (5 bases). CDR3 length: 14 residues. The germline V gene has CDR1 MDHEN and CDR2 SYDVKM. V lost 3 bases and J 2 bases, leaving 8 bases between the germline ends. As DNA, the CDR3 is TGTGCCAGCAGTTTTAAAGGGGGCAATCAGCCCCAGCATTTT. As protein: CASSFKGGNQPQHF.

The genes are TRBV5-1 and TRBJ1-2; D gene ambiguous. This CDR3 is 15 amino acids long. Trimming stripped 0 bases from V and 4 bases from J, with 13 bases between. CDR1 is SGHRS, CDR2 YFSETQ, per germline. The CDR3 protein is CASSLDRTASYGYTF. CDR3 bases: TGCGCCAGCAGCTTGGACCGAACCGCTTCCTATGGCTACACCTTC.

This clonotype was seen a handful of times. This chain joins TRBV4-1 and TRBJ1-2; D is ambiguous. This CDR3 comprises 16 residues. Germline CDR1 is MGHRA and CDR2 is YSYEKL. V was trimmed by 2 bases and J by 5 bases, leaving 18 bases between them. The CDR3 DNA sequence: TGCGCCAGCAGCCAACCTCGCAAGGGTCTGGGGTATGGCTACACCTTC. Translating gives CASSQPRKGLGYGYTF.